This T cell receptor (beta chain) was sequenced during a study of T cells in Graves' hyperthyroidism and ophthalmopathy. The study excluded patients with uncontrolled infection, other autoimmune disease, pregnancy or lactation. In regard to this clonotype: Its specificity is unknown. This may come from a read error, since a much larger clone is one base off.

Deletions cut 5 bases from V and 6 bases from J, with 16 bases between. Germline CDR1 MNHNS, CDR2 SASEGT. There are 14 residues in the CDR3. RNA transcripts yielded amplified TCR beta CDR3 regions. The primer set for the first-round RT-PCR of the TCR CDR3 was HTBI. TCRdb recomputed calls from the multiplex PCR reads with MiXCR, one row per CDR3 protein. There are about 600,000 distinct CDR3 sequences in the sample; 14% occur only once, and less than 9% lies in the top ten. Study observations and caveats: Stable hyperthyroidism and ophthalmopathy were separated using 13 V-J signatures. Most clonotypes expanded in the thyroid (above 0.001) were also present in blood.

What was sequenced was blood. The gene calls are TRBV6-1 and TRBJ1-1; D gene ambiguous. The sequence derives from a woman aged 18 to 35 with Graves' ophthalmopathy. CDR3 sequence: CASSFNGPAAEAFF. The CDR3 DNA sequence: TGTGCCAGCAGTTTCAACGGACCGGCGGCTGAAGCTTTCTTT.